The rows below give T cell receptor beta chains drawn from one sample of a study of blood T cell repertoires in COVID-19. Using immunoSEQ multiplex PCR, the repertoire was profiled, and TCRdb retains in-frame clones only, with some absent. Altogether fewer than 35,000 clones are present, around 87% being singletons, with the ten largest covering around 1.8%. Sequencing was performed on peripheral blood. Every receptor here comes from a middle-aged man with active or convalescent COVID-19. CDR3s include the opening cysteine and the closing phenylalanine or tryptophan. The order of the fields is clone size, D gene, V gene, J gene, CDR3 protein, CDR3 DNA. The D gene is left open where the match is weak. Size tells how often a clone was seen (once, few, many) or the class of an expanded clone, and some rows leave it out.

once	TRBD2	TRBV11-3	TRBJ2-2	CASSLGTSTGELFF	TGTGCCAGCAGCTTAGGGACTAGCACCGGGGAGCTGTTTTTT
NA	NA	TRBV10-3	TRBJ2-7	CAINAREHYEQYF	TGTGCCATCAACGCCAGGGAACACTACGAGCAGTACTTC
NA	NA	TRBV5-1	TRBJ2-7	CASTLLQGAYEQYF	TGCGCCAGCACCTTGCTACAGGGAGCCTACGAGCAGTACTTC
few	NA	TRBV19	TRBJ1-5	CASSSSGNQPQHF	TGTGCCAGTAGTAGTTCAGGGAATCAGCCCCAGCATTTT
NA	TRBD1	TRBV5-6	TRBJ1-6	CASSIRDRNSPLHF	TGTGCCAGCAGCATCCGGGACAGAAATTCACCCCTCCACTTT
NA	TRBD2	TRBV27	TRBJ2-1	CASSSLPAGGPRNEQFF	TGTGCCAGCAGTTCCCTCCCAGCGGGAGGGCCTCGCAATGAGCAGTTCTTC
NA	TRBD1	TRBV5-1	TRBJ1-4	CASSNRFGTAEKLFF	TGCGCCAGCAGCAATCGTTTCGGGACAGCTGAAAAACTGTTTTTT
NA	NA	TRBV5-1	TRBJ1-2	CASSVDRTYGYTF	TGCGCCAGCAGCGTAGACAGGACCTATGGCTACACCTTC
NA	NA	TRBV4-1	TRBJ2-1	CASSQDSSLRQFF	TGCGCCAGCAGCCAAGATTCTAGCCTACGGCAGTTCTTC
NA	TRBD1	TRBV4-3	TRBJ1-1	CASSQERGTGASEAEAFF	TGCGCCAGCAGCCAAGAGAGAGGGACAGGGGCTTCCGAGGCTGAAGCTTTCTTT
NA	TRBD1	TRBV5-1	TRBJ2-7	CASNGQGPYEQYF	TGCGCCAGCAATGGACAGGGCCCCTACGAGCAGTACTTC
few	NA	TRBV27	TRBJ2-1	CASSSSRFDNEQFF	TGTGCCAGCAGTTCGTCGAGATTCGACAATGAGCAGTTCTTC
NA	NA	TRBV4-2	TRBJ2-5	CASSQAHPGGRETQYF	TGTGCCAGCAGCCAAGCTCACCCCGGGGGAAGAGAGACCCAGTACTTC
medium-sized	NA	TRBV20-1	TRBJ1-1	CSASQGLNTEAFF	TGCAGTGCTAGTCAGGGGCTGAACACTGAAGCTTTCTTT
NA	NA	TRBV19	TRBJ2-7	CASIGLAGETYEQYF	TGTGCCAGTATTGGTCTGGCAGGGGAGACCTACGAGCAGTACTTC
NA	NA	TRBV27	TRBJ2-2	CASTPIANTGELFF	TGTGCCAGCACCCCCATAGCGAACACCGGGGAGCTGTTTTTT
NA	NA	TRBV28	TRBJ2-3	CASSLRVGRGMHTQYF	TGTGCCAGCAGTTTGCGCGTCGGCCGCGGGATGCATACGCAGTATTTT
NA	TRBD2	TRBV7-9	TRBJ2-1	CASSPSGGPYNEQFF	TGTGCCAGCAGCCCAAGCGGGGGCCCCTACAATGAGCAGTTCTTC
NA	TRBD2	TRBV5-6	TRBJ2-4	CASSLGLADQTREYF	TGTGCCAGCAGCTTGGGACTAGCGGACCAAACGAGGGAGTACTTC
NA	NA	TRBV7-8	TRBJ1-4	CASTNYRVGYNEKLFF	TGTGCCAGCACCAACTACAGGGTCGGGTATAATGAAAAACTGTTTTTT
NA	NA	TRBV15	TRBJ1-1	CATSSRQIMNTEAFF	TGTGCCACCAGCAGCCGACAGATCATGAACACTGAAGCTTTCTTT